Sequencing of this T cell receptor beta chain was carried out in a study of beta chain features in type 1 diabetes (dated by TCRdb to between 2018 and 2020). Turning to the overall study: Mean age, gender distribution, total cell number and subset yield were not different between patients and healthy donors. A total of around 110,000,000 sorted cells were examined across all samples, and a strong correlation was observed between cell number per subset and RNA yield. The study compared TCRB repertoires of sorted circulating CD4+ T cell subsets between recently diagnosed type 1 diabetes patients and matched healthy donors. Regulatory and stem cell-like memory subsets were obtained from only 8 patients and roughly 8 healthy donors, while naive and central memory subsets were obtained from all 30 or so donors. What the study reported, not specific to this receptor: At VDJ recombination sites, patients with type 1 diabetes made fewer insertions and deleted more nucleotides, a pattern implying thymic rearrangement abnormalities. A moderate but significant shortening of TCRB CDR3 length was observed in type 1 diabetes patients in all four CD4+ subsets. PCR might favor shorter templates, but patient and control samples were amplified and corrected together, so any skew would affect both groups equally. Naive, central memory and regulatory TCRB repertoires appeared to be more similar among patients than among healthy donors. Because cDNA was sequenced instead of genomic DNA, highly expressing activated cells could be over-represented, though the groups showed no difference in activation or CD3 levels. Because small numbers of individuals were included in the HLA sub-analyses, any influence of HLA type on TCRB rearrangement was left unresolved.

All of the isolated RNA was reverse transcribed with the High Capacity cDNA Reverse Transcription Kit, so expressed TCRB transcripts were sequenced. Deep immunoSEQ sequencing was applied to naive, central memory and regulatory T cell samples, giving an average of around 4 million total reads per sample. Sorted cells were lysed in RLT buffer and RNA was extracted with DNase-treated RNeasy Micro or Mini kits, depending on cell number. To prevent cross-contamination, every cell subset was processed on its own, while patient and healthy donor samples were processed together. The immunoSEQ multiplex PCR was used to amplify TCRB sequences from cDNA, yielding 87-bp fragments that span the CDR3 region. The amplicons were sequenced using the Illumina HiSeq platform. The study's processing was this. PCR bias was computationally corrected using synthetic template baselines, reads within Hamming distance 2 were collapsed, and singletons that could not be merged were discarded. Reads were aligned against IMGT to assign V, D and J genes, CDR3 length and insertions or deletions at six rearrangement sites. Clonotype counts were normalized to sorted cell number within each subset before computing true diversity and Gini coefficients with the tcR R package. Repertoire sharing was quantified using the overlap coefficient calculated on TCRB nucleotide sequences. TCRdb stores this immuneACCESS table with in-frame sequences only. Part of the clones is absent; in the studies checked, under half of the shortfall reflects unresolved V genes, and no reason is known for the rest. V, J and clone size are taken as reported in that table, and D and trimming were inferred from the DNA itself. This sample lists 160,000 or so clones; over 8.5% were detected once. Of the sample, approximately 2% falls within the top ten clones.

In regard to this clone: Its antigen is currently not known. Base qualities were left out, and no much larger clone turns up one base away.

V sheds 3 bases and J sheds 4 bases, leaving 15 bases between their ends. From the germline V gene (reference sequence), CDR1 is GTSNPN and CDR2 is SVGIG. The CDR3, cysteine through phenylalanine, is 14 amino acids long. CDR3 DNA only is kept here, 42 bases in frame from base 1. Each donor gave one peripheral blood draw, averaging roughly 0.11 L, which was collected into heparinised tubes. A BD FACSAria II was used to sort naive, central memory, regulatory and stem cell-like memory CD4+ T cells with a panel that included CD45RO, CCR7, CD25, CD127, CD95 and CD27. All sorted populations exceeded 98% purity. Right away, PBMCs were isolated by Lymphoprep density gradient centrifugation and were stained directly, with no culture step. So that batch effects would be minimized, each experiment stained and sorted samples in pairs, pairing one healthy donor with one patient.

This TCR was sampled from a man between 18 and 35 years old in good health. Sequencing was performed on central memory CD4+ T cells from blood. In this chain, TRBV30 is recombined with TRBJ1-1; the D gene remains uncertain. The CDR3 in this case is CAWRLGTGITEAFF. The sequenced DNA is TGTGCCTGGAGGTTGGGAACGGGGATCACTGAAGCTTTCTTT.